This TCR beta chain was recovered during a study of blood T cell repertoires in COVID-19. The wider study: Italy, Spain and the United States were the sources of the convalescent and acute COVID-19 samples.

Everyone who took part was roughly 18 to 100 years old, and they came from roughly 25 US areas. Participants' own reports of clinical history determined their cohort assignment. Donors in Cohort 3 who had recovered were those with two negative PCRs, healthcare professional clearance, or resolution of their symptoms. The CDR3 spans 15 residues. CDR1 SNHLY and CDR2 FYNNEI come from the germline V gene. V was cut by 7 bases and J by 4 bases, with 18 bases left in between. Sequenced by immunoSEQ multiplex PCR; TCRdb stores in-frame clones only, minus some. The sample includes approximately 470,000 clones, around 90% of them seen just once.

Sequencing was done on a sample of PBMCs or T cells enriched from blood (not recorded which). The sequence was obtained from a woman younger than 35 who had recovered from COVID-19. The chain joins TRBV2 to TRBJ2-3, with a possible D match to TRBD2 (6 bases). This CDR3 reads CASIGTLLRADTQYF. CDR3 DNA: TGTGCCAGCATTGGGACTCTACTCCGGGCAGATACGCAGTATTTT.